The entry below gives a single T cell receptor beta chain sequence along with its context. As yet, its antigen is unknown. The table came from immunoSEQ multiplex PCR; TCRdb's copy has only in-frame clones and leaves some out. The sample records 20,000 or so clones, about 83% being singletons. The data are from a study of OX40 agonist ivuxolimab in advanced cancers. Study summary: Partial responses were achieved by three patients, one with hepatocellular carcinoma and two with cutaneous melanoma. General observations from the study: Clonal expansion from baseline to week 6 occurred in both CD4+ and CD8+ T cells.

Germline V gives CDR1 MNHEY, CDR2 SMNVEV (reference sequence). With 5 bases removed from V and 8 bases from J, the gap between germline ends came to 12 bases. CDR3 length: 13 residues. The receptor was derived from an adult with an advanced solid tumor such as melanoma, head and neck, liver or kidney cancer. V is TRBV27 and J is TRBJ2-2; D is unclear. The sample in question was CD4+ or CD8+ T cells sorted from blood, obtained in a trial of the OX40 agonist ivuxolimab. CDR3: CASSPLPLGELFF. CDR3 DNA sequence: TGTGCCAGCAGTCCCCTTCCGTTGGGGGAGCTGTTTTTT.